Below, one T cell receptor beta chain is given with its context. Its cognate antigen is unknown. The repertoire was sequenced with immunoSEQ multiplex PCR; TCRdb's copy has only in-frame clones and lacks some. This table has some 130,000 clones, around four fifths appearing once. The data stem from a study of a mutant IDH1 vaccine in newly diagnosed glioma. About the study: Scheduled for weeks 1, 3, 5, 7, 11, 15, 19 and 23, eight vaccinations were given to patients. The treated group averaged about 39 years old and was 62.5% male, roughly 38% female.

Indicated time point: week 11, during vaccination. Doses comprised 300 ug of mutant IDH1 20-mer peptide each, plus topical imiquimod. Patients carried new grade 3 or 4 IDH1-mutant astrocytomas lacking nuclear ATRX. The CDR3 runs 16 residues. The germline CDR1 and CDR2 sequences are SGHVS and FNYEAQ. Trimming cost V 5 bases and J 3 bases, with 17 bases left between them. The chain uses TRBV7-6 and TRBJ1-3; D ambiguous. This receptor was obtained from a man in his forties with glioma. Sequencing used PBMCs, obtained from a glioma patient whose treatment included an IDH1 peptide vaccine. CDR3 nucleotides: TGTGCCAGCAGCCTCGCCGAGCCTAGAGGTGGAAACACCATATATTTT. Translation: CASSLAEPRGGNTIYF.